The clone carrying this TCR beta chain was detected only a few times. The antigen remains unidentified. This entry belongs to a study of T cells in Graves' hyperthyroidism and ophthalmopathy. General study points: Ophthalmopathy onset followed model prediction by a median approximately six months. Among thyroid clonotypes expanded above 0.001, most also appeared in blood.

The trim removed 6 bases at V and 9 bases at J, leaving 8 bases unmatched. Per the germline V gene, CDR1 is SQVTM and CDR2 is ANQGSEA. There are 14 residues in the CDR3. Not enrolled were patients with uncontrolled infection, other autoimmune disease, pregnancy or lactation. RNA transcripts gave rise to amplified TCR beta CDR3 regions. The study used the HTBI primer set for a first-round RT-PCR of the TCR CDR3. MiXCR, applied by TCRdb to the multiplex PCR reads, yields one record per CDR3 protein. The sample lists more than 500,000 distinct CDR3 sequences; 46% were seen once. The clonotype comes from an adult woman with Graves' disease, either hyperthyroidism or ophthalmopathy (not recorded which). The specimen was peripheral blood or thyroid tissue (not recorded which). J is TRBJ1-6 and V is TRBV29-1; 10 bases are a match to TRBD1. CDR3 sequence (DNA): TGCAGCGTGGCAGTCGGGGACAGGGGTTCACCCCTCCACTTT. Its translation: CSVAVGDRGSPLHF. Combining the CDR3 with reference TRBV29-1 and TRBJ1-6 gives the whole variable domain SAVISQKPSRDICQRGTSLTIQCQVDSQVTMMFWYRQQPGQSLTLIATANQGSEATYESGFVIDKFPISRPNLTFSTLTVSNMSPEDSSIYLCSVAVGDRGSPLHFGNGTRLTVT.